At least ten counts were recorded for the clone carrying this T cell receptor (beta chain). Through a sample-barcoded 5' primer and a J-beta primer mix, a second PCR was run for roughly 6 to 11 cycles. Tags on each cDNA molecule came from a template-switch adaptor with 12 random nucleotides. TCRdb called the 5' RACE reads again in MiXCR, with one record for every CDR3 protein. The table has over 450,000 distinct CDR3 sequences, 24% seen once; the top ten hold just over 8.5%. In terms of origin and age, donors were healthy Caucasian individuals from Russia aged about 6 to 90. The CDR3 length is 12 residues. Trimming took 5 bases from V and 2 from J, leaving 7 bases between them. CDR1 is LGHDT and CDR2 is YNNKEL in the germline V gene (reference sequence). The data originate from a study of blood T cells in healthy people across ages. The same sample was also studied in work on T cells of mothers and their children. That work states: RNA was extracted, and all of it went into cDNA synthesis at roughly 1.4 ug per 15 ul. No clone of persistent microchimeric T cells was detected.

The chain carries TRBV3-1 and TRBJ2-7; possibly TRBD1 for D (5 bases). Sample: blood. The sequence derives from a boy aged 5 to 17 in good health. The DNA for the CDR3 is TGTGCCAGCAGCGACAGACCCTACGAGCAGTACTTC. The encoded protein is CASSDRPYEQYF.